These T cell receptor beta chains were read from a single sample in a study of radiation and T cells in renal cell carcinoma. TCRdb's table, derived via immunoSEQ multiplex PCR, lists solely in-frame clones and lacks some. Among approximately 150,000 clones listed, approximately 86% were seen once. This sample comprised blood, obtained from a patient whose treatment included radiotherapy and nephrectomy. The receptors stem from a woman aged 50 to 60 with renal cell carcinoma. The CDR3 runs from the conserved cysteine through the conserved F or W. The order of the fields is D gene, V gene, J gene, clone size, CDR3 protein, CDR3 DNA. D genes are given only for firm matches. Clone size is stated in some rows and not others, as once, few, many or a class when expanded.

D: .
V: TRBV11-2
J: TRBJ1-6
size: .
CDR3: CASSSGAGISPLHF
DNA: TGTGCCAGCAGCTCAGGGGCAGGGATTTCACCCCTCCACTTT

D: .
V: TRBV19
J: TRBJ2-3
size: .
CDR3: CASSSPTFGKGDTQYF
DNA: TGTGCCAGTAGTAGCCCTACGTTCGGGAAGGGAGATACGCAGTATTTT

D: TRBD1
V: TRBV28
J: TRBJ1-4
size: few
CDR3: CASKLRDRINEKLFF
DNA: TGTGCCAGCAAGCTGCGGGACAGAATTAATGAAAAACTGTTTTTT

D: TRBD1
V: TRBV13
J: TRBJ1-2
size: .
CDR3: CASSSRTGTDGYTF
DNA: TGTGCCAGCAGCTCAAGGACAGGGACGGATGGCTACACCTTC

D: TRBD2
V: TRBV27
J: TRBJ2-4
size: .
CDR3: CASSLGVGGRIQYF
DNA: TGTGCCAGCAGTTTAGGTGTGGGGGGGAGGATTCAGTACTTC

D: .
V: TRBV9
J: TRBJ2-2
size: once
CDR3: CASSGGQGSTGELFF
DNA: TGTGCCAGCAGCGGAGGGCAGGGGAGCACCGGGGAGCTGTTTTTT

D: TRBD1
V: TRBV5-1
J: TRBJ2-7
size: once
CDR3: CASRLGTGIYEQYF
DNA: TGCGCCAGCAGATTGGGGACAGGAATTTACGAGCAGTACTTC

D: .
V: TRBV5-1
J: TRBJ2-3
size: .
CDR3: CASSLDGDTQYF
DNA: TGCGCCAGCAGCTTGGATGGGGATACGCAGTATTTT

D: TRBD1
V: TRBV18
J: TRBJ2-7
size: few
CDR3: CASSRTGINYEQYF
DNA: TGTGCCAGCTCACGGACAGGGATCAACTACGAGCAGTACTTC

D: .
V: TRBV9
J: TRBJ2-5
size: .
CDR3: CASSVGTGLEETQYF
DNA: TGTGCCAGCAGCGTAGGTACAGGGCTCGAAGAGACCCAGTACTTC

D: .
V: TRBV19
J: TRBJ1-6
size: .
CDR3: CASKEQGYNSPLHF
DNA: TGTGCCAGTAAGGAGCAGGGCTATAATTCACCCCTCCACTTT

D: .
V: TRBV7-9
J: TRBJ1-5
size: .
CDR3: CASSPTDRSNQPQHF
DNA: TGTGCCAGCAGCCCGACCGACAGGAGCAATCAGCCCCAGCATTTT

D: TRBD2
V: TRBV5-1
J: TRBJ2-5
size: .
CDR3: CASSLGVAGQETQYF
DNA: TGCGCCAGCAGCCTGGGGGTAGCGGGACAAGAGACCCAGTACTTC

D: .
V: TRBV5-4
J: TRBJ2-7
size: once
CDR3: CASSQGGLGEFYEQYF
DNA: TGTGCCAGCAGCCAGGGGGGACTGGGTGAGTTTTACGAGCAGTACTTC

D: .
V: TRBV5-4
J: TRBJ2-7
size: .
CDR3: CASSIISSYEQYF
DNA: TGTGCCAGCAGCATAATCAGCTCCTACGAGCAGTACTTC

D: .
V: TRBV5-1
J: TRBJ1-4
size: .
CDR3: CASREDGEKLFF
DNA: TGCGCCAGCAGGGAAGACGGTGAAAAACTGTTTTTT

D: .
V: TRBV11-2
J: TRBJ2-7
size: .
CDR3: CASSAGDYEQYF
DNA: TGTGCCAGCAGCGCAGGGGATTACGAGCAGTACTTC

D: TRBD1
V: TRBV6-5
J: TRBJ2-5
size: few
CDR3: CASSSDRDGTQYF
DNA: TGTGCCAGCAGTTCGGACAGGGACGGGACCCAGTACTTC

D: .
V: TRBV11-2
J: TRBJ2-7
size: once
CDR3: CASSFGGPGYEQYF
DNA: TGTGCCAGCAGCTTTGGGGGGCCGGGCTACGAGCAGTACTTC